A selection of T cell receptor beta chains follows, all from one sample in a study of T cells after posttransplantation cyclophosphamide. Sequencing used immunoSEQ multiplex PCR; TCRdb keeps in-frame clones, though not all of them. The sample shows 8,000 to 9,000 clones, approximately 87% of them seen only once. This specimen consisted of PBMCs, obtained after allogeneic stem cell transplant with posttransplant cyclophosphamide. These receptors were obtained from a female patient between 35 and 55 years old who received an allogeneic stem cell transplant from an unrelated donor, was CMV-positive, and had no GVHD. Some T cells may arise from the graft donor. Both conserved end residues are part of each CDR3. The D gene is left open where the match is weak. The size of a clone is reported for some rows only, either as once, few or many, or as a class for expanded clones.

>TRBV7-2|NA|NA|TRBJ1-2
TGTGCCAGCAGCTTAGTCTCACAGGGCGGGGGTGGCTACACCTTC
CASSLVSQGGGGYTF
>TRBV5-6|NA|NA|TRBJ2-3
TGTGCCAGCAGCTTCCTGAGCGGCACAGATACGCAGTATTTT
CASSFLSGTDTQYF
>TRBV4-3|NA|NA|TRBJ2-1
TGCGCCAGCAGCCAAGGATTTGCGGGGAGGTCCCTCTCCTACAATGAGCAGTTCTTC
CASSQGFAGRSLSYNEQFF
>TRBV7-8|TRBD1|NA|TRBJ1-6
TGTGCCAGCAGCGCCGGACAGGGCGCTTATTCACCCCTCCACTTT
CASSAGQGAYSPLHF
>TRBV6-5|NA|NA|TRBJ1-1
TGTGCCAGCAGTTACGCGGTGAACACTGAAGCTTTCTTT
CASSYAVNTEAFF
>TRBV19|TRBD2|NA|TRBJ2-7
TGTGCCAGTAGTGGGGGACTAGCGGGGCGTTACGAGCAGTACTTC
CASSGGLAGRYEQYF
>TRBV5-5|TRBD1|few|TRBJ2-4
TGTGCCAGCAGCCTTCCGGGACAGGGGAGTGTCAAAAACATTCAGTACTTC
CASSLPGQGSVKNIQYF
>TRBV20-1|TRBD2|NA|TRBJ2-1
TGCAGTGCCAGACTAGCGCCGGAGCAGTTCTTC
CSARLAPEQFF
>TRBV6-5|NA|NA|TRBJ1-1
TGTGCCAGCAGTTACAGGGGACACAAGAGGCCTGAAGCTTTCTTT
CASSYRGHKRPEAFF
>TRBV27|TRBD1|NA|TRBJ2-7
TGTGCCAGCAGTTTATGGCAGGGGGCCGAGTACGAGCAGTACTTC
CASSLWQGAEYEQYF
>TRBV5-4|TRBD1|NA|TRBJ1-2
TGTGCCAGCAGCCCGGGGACAGCCCTTAACTATGGCTACACCTTC
CASSPGTALNYGYTF
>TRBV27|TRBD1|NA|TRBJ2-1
TGTGCCAGCAGTTGGGGGACAGTCTCCTACAATGAGCAGTTCTTC
CASSWGTVSYNEQFF
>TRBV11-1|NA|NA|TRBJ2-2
TGTGCCAGCAGCTTAGAGAGTACCGGGGAGCTGTTTTTT
CASSLESTGELFF
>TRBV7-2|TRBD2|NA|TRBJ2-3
TGTGCCAGCAGCCCACTAGCGGGGGCCGGTAGCACAGATACGCAGTATTTT
CASSPLAGAGSTDTQYF